The clone carrying this TCR beta chain was seen more than once but under ten times. No antigen is known for it. The whole isolated RNA underwent reverse transcription, so sequencing captured expressed TCRB transcripts. Repertoires were generated with immunoSEQ multiplex PCR, while TCRdb's copy carries only in-frame clones and drops some. The profile covers over 350,000 clones, with around 15% appearing a single time and approximately 0.019% taken by the ten largest. The entry originates in a study of beta chain features in type 1 diabetes. Across the study: Age, gender, cell numbers and subset yield matched between patients and controls. Study-wide results and caveats: All four CD4+ subsets from Type 1 diabetes patients carried moderately but significantly shorter TCRB CDR3s.

Cells sorted by CD45RO/CCR7/CD25/CD127/CD95/CD27 comprised CD4+ naive, central memory, regulatory and stem cell-like memory cells. This CDR3 region has 12 residues. The germline V and J ends were trimmed by 4 bases and 4 bases, with 7 bases remaining between them. Germline V gene lookup returns CDR1 SGHTA and CDR2 FQGNSA. Material for sequencing was naive CD4+ T cells from blood. The TCR sequence derives from a woman aged 18-35 years in good health. V is TRBV7-2 and J is TRBJ2-5, with unresolved D. For the CDR3, the DNA is TGTGCCAGCAGCTCCCCCAGAGAGACCCAGTACTTC. Encoded protein: CASSSPRETQYF.